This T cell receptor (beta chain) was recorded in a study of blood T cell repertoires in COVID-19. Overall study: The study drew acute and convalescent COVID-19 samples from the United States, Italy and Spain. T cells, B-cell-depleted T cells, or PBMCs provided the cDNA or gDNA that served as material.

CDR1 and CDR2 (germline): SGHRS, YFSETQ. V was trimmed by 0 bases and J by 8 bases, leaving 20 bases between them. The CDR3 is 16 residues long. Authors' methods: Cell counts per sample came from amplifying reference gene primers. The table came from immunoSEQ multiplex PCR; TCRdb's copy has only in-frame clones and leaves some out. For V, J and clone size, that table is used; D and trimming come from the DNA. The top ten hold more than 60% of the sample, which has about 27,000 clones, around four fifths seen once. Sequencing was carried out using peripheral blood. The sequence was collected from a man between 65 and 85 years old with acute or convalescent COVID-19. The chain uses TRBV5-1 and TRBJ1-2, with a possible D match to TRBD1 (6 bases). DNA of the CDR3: TGCGCCAGCAGCTTGGTACAGGGCAGGAGTTCGGAGGGCTACACCTTC. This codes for CASSLVQGRSSEGYTF.